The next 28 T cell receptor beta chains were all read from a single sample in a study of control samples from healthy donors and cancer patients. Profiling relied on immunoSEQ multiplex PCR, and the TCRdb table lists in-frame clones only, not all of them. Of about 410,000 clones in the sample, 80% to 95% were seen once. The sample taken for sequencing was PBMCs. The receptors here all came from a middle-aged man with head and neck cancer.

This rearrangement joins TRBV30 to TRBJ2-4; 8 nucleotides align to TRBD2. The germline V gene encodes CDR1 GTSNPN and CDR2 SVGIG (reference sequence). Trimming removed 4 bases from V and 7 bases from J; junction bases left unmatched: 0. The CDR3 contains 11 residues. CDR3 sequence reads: CAWTSGNIQYF. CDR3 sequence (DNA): TGTGCCTGGACTAGCGGGAACATTCAGTACTTC.

The CDR3 DNA follows: TGTGCCTGGAGTTACGCGGGACTAGCGGATATCAGGGAGTTCTTC. Its protein is CAWSYAGLADIREFF. The chain couples TRBV30 to TRBJ2-1, with 11 bases fitting TRBD2. V shed 2 bases, J shed 14 bases, and the junction held 14 bases outside the gene matches. The germline CDR1 and CDR2 sequences are GTSNPN and SVGIG (reference sequence). This CDR3 comprises 15 residues.

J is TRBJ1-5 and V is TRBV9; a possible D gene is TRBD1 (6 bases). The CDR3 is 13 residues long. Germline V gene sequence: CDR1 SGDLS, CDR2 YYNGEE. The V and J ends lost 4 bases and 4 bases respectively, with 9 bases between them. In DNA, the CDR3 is TGTGCCAGCAGCTACACAGGGAATCAGCCCCAGCATTTT. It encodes CASSYTGNQPQHF.

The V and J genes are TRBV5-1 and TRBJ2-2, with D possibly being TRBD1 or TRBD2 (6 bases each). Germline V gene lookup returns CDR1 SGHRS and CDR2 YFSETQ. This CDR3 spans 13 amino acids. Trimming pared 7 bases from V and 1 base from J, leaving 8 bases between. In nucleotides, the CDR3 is TGCGCCAGCGGAGGGGGGAACACCGGGGAGCTGTTTTTT. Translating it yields CASGGGNTGELFF. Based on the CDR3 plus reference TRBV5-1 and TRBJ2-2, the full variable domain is KAGVTQTPRYLIKTRGQQVTLSCSPISGHRSVSWYQQTPGQGLQFLFEYFSETQRNKGNFPGRFSGRQFSNSRSEMNVSTLELGDSALYLCASGGGNTGELFFGEGSRLTVL.

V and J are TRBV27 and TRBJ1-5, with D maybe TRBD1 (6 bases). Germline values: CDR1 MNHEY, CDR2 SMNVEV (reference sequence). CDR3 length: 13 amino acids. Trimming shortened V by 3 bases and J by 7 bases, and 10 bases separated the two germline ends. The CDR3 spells CASSLSQGQPQHF. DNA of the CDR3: TGTGCCAGCAGTTTGTCTCAGGGGCAGCCCCAGCATTTT.

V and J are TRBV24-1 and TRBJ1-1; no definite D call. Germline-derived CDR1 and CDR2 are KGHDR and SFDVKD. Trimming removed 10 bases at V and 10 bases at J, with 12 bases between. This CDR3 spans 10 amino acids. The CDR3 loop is CATTLRGAFF. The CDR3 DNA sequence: TGTGCCACAACCCTCCGCGGAGCTTTCTTT.

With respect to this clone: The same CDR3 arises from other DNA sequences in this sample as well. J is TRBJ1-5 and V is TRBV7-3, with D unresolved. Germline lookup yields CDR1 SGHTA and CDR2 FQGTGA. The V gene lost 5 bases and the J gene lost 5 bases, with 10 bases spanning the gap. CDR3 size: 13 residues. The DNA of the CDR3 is TGTGCCAGCAGCCCTGGGCCGGATCAGCCCCAGCATTTT. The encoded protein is CASSPGPDQPQHF.

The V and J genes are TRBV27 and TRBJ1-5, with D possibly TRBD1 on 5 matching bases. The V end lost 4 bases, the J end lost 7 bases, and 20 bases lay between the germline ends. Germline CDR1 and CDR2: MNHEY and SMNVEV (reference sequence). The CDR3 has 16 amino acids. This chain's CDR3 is CASSSLLGLSTQPQHF. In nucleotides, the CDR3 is TGTGCCAGCAGTTCCCTCCTGGGACTAAGTACACAGCCCCAGCATTTT.

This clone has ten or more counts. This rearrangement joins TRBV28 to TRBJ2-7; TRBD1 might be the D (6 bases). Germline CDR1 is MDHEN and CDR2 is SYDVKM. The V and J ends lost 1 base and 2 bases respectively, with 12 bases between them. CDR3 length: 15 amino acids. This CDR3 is CASSLYQGSAYEQYF. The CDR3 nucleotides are TGTGCCAGCAGTTTATACCAGGGGTCCGCCTACGAGCAGTACTTC.

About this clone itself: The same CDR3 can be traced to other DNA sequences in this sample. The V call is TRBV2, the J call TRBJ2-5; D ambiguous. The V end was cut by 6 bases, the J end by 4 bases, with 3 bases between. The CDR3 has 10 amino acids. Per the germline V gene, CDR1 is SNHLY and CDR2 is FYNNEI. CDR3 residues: CASSRETQYF. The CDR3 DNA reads TGTGCCAGCAGCCGAGAGACCCAGTACTTC.

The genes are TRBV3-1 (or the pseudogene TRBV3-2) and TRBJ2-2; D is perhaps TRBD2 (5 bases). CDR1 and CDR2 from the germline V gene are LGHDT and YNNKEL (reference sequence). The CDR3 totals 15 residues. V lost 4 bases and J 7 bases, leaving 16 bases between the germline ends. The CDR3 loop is CASSPLPHGVGELFF. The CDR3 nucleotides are TGTGCCAGCAGCCCGCTCCCCCACGGGGTCGGGGAGCTGTTTTTT.

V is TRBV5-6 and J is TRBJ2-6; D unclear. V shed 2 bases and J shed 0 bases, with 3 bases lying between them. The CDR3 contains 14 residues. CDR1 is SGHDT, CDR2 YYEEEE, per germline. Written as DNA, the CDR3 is TGTGCCAGCAGCTTCGGCTCTGGGGCCAACGTCCTGACTTTC. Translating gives CASSFGSGANVLTF.

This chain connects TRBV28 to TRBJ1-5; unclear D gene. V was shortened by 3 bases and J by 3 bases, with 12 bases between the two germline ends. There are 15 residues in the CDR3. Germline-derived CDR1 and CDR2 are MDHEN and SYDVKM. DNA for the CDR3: TGTGCCAGCAGTTTCTTGAATAGCATCAATCAGCCCCAGCATTTT. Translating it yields CASSFLNSINQPQHF.

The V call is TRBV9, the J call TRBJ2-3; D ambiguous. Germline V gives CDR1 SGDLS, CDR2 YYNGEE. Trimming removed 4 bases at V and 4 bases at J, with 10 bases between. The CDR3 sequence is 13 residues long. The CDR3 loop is CASSSNSPDTQYF. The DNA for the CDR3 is TGTGCCAGCAGCTCTAATTCTCCAGATACGCAGTATTTT.

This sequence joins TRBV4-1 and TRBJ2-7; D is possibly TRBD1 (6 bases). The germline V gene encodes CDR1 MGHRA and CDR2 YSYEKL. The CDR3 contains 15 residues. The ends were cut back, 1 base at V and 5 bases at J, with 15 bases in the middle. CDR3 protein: CASSQVGQGLHEQYF. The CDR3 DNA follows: TGCGCCAGCAGCCAAGTAGGCCAGGGGCTCCACGAGCAGTACTTC.

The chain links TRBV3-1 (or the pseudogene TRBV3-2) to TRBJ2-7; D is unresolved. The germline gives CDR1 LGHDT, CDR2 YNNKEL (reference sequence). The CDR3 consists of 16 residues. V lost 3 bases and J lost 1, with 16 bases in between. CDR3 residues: CASSHASRFPSYEQYF. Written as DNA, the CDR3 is TGTGCCAGCAGCCACGCCTCCCGATTTCCGTCCTACGAGCAGTACTTC.

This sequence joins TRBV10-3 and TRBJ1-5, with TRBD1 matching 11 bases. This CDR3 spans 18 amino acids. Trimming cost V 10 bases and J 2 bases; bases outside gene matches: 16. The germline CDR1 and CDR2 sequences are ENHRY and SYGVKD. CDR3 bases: TGTGCCACCAAGCGGGACAGGGGGTTCAATGAAGGCAATCAGCCCCAGCATTTT. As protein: CATKRDRGFNEGNQPQHF.

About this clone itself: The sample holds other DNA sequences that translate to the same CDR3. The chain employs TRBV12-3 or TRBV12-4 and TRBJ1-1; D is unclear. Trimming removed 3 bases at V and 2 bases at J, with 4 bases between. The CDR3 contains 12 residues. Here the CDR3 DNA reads TGTGCCAGCAGTTTTGCTAACACTGAAGCTTTCTTT. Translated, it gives CASSFANTEAFF.

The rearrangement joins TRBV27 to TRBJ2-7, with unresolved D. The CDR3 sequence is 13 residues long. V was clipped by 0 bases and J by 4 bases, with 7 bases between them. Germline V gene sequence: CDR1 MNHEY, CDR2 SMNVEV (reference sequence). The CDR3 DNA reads TGTGCCAGCAGTTTATCGATCGGGTACGAGCAGTACTTC. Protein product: CASSLSIGYEQYF.

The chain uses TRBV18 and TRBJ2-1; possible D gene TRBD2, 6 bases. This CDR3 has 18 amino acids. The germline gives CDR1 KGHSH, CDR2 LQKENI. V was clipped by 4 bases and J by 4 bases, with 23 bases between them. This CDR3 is CASSLQGSVEGPYNEQFF. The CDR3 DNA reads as TGTGCCAGCTCACTCCAAGGCTCCGTGGAGGGCCCTTACAATGAGCAGTTCTTC.

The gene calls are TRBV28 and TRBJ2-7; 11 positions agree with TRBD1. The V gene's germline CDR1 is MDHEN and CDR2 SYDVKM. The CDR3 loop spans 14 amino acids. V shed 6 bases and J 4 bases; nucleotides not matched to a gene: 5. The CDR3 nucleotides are TGTGCCAGCAGGAACCGGGACAGGGGGTACGAGCAGTACTTC. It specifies CASRNRDRGYEQYF.

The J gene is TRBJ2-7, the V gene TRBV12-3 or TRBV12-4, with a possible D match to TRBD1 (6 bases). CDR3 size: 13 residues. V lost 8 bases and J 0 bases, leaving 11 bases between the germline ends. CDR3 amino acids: CASATGSSYEQYF. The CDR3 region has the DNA TGTGCCAGCGCCACAGGGAGCTCCTACGAGCAGTACTTC.

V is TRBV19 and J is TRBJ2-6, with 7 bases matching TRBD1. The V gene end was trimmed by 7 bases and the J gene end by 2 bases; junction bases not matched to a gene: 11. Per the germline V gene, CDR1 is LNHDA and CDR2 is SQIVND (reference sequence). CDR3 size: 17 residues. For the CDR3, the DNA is TGTGCCAGTACCCGACAGGGATATACCCCTGGGGCCAACGTCCTGACTTTC. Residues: CASTRQGYTPGANVLTF.

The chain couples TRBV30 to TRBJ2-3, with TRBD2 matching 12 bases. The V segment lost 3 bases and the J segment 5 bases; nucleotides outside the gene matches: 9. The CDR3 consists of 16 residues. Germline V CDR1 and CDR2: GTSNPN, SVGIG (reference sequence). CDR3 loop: CAWSAIPGLAGDTQYF. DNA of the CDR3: TGTGCCTGGAGCGCGATCCCGGGACTAGCGGGAGATACGCAGTATTTT.

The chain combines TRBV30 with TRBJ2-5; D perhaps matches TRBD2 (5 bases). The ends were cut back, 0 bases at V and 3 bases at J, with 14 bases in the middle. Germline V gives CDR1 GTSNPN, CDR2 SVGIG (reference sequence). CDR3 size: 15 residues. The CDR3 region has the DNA TGTGCCTGGAGTGTACTAGTAGGGCGAGAAGAGACCCAGTACTTC. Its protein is CAWSVLVGREETQYF.

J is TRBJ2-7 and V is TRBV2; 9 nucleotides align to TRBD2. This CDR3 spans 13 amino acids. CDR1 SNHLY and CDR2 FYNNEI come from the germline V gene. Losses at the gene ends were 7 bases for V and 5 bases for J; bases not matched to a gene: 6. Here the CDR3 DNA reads TGTGCCAGCACAGCGGGGGGCTTTAACGAGCAGTACTTC. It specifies CASTAGGFNEQYF. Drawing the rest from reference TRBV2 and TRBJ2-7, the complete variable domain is EPEVTQTPSHQVTQMGQEVILRCVPISNHLYFYWYRQILGQKVEFLVSFYNNEISEKSEIFDDQFSVERPDGSNFTLKIRSTKLEDSAMYFCASTAGGFNEQYFGPGTRLTVT.

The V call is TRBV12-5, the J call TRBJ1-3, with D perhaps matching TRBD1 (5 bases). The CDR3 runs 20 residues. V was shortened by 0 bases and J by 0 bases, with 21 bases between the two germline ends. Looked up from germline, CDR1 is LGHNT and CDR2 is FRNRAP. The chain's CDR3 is CASGLVPGRDSGYSGNTIYF. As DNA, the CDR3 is TGTGCTAGTGGTTTGGTCCCCGGGAGGGACTCCGGTTACTCTGGAAACACCATATATTTT.

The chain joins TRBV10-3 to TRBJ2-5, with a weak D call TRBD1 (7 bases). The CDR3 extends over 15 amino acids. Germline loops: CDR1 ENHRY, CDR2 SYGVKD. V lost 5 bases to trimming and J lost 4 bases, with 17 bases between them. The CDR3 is CAISLANRGLETQYF. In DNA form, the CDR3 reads TGTGCCATCAGTCTTGCCAACAGGGGACTAGAGACCCAGTACTTC.